These T cell receptor beta chains were read from a single sample in a study of T cells after yellow fever vaccination. TCRdb re-called the 5' RACE reads through MiXCR, storing one row per CDR3 protein. The sample contains 100,000 or so distinct CDR3 sequences, approximately 9% of which appear only once. Here the sequenced sample was CD8+ T cells not binding an NS4B(214-222) dextramer, sorted from PBMCs, taken about 2 weeks after the first yellow fever vaccination. The origin of the receptors is a man aged 18 to 29 who received the YFV17D yellow fever vaccine. CDR3s include the opening cysteine and the closing phenylalanine or tryptophan. The D gene is left open where the match is weak. Expanded clones are given a class, and other clones once, few, many or no size at all.

cdr3_length	d_call	clone_size	v_call	j_call	cdr3_aa	cdr3_nt
15	-	few	TRBV5-4	TRBJ2-1	CASSSGPSPYNEQFF	TGTGCCAGCAGCTCGGGACCGAGTCCCTACAATGAGCAGTTCTTC
13	-	-	TRBV10-3	TRBJ2-7	CAISDINTYEQYF	TGTGCCATCAGTGATATTAACACCTACGAGCAGTACTTC
15	-	few	TRBV12-3/TRBV12-4	TRBJ1-5	CASSSVEDPNQPQHF	TGTGCCAGCAGCTCGGTCGAGGATCCCAATCAGCCCCAGCATTTT
15	TRBD1	few	TRBV5-1	TRBJ1-2	CASSMAGGIGYGYTF	TGCGCCAGCAGCATGGCAGGGGGCATAGGCTATGGCTACACCTTC
14	-	few	TRBV5-5	TRBJ2-2	CASVSGSLTGELFF	TGTGCCAGCGTGTCGGGGTCCCTCACCGGGGAGCTGTTTTTT
15	TRBD2	many	TRBV10-3	TRBJ2-7	CATVLAGGPGYEQYF	TGTGCCACGGTACTAGCGGGGGGGCCTGGGTACGAGCAGTACTTC
15	-	-	TRBV7-9	TRBJ2-7	CASSPSGTQSYEQYF	TGTGCCAGCAGTCCTTCGGGAACCCAATCATACGAGCAGTACTTC
16	TRBD2	many	TRBV12-3/TRBV12-4	TRBJ2-5	CASSFLAGGIGETQYF	TGTGCCAGCAGTTTTCTGGCGGGGGGGATTGGAGAGACCCAGTACTTC
14	-	few	TRBV7-2	TRBJ2-2	CASSLGRTTGELFF	TGTGCCAGCAGCTTGGGCAGGACCACCGGGGAGCTGTTTTTT
17	-	many	TRBV10-3	TRBJ2-3	CAISESGQEVITDTQYF	TGTGCCATCAGTGAGTCTGGGCAGGAGGTCATCACAGATACGCAGTATTTT
17	-	once	TRBV27	TRBJ2-2	CDSTLSPSAPNTGELFF	TGTGACAGCACCCTTTCCCCTAGCGCCCCGAACACCGGGGAGCTGTTTTTT